These 30 T cell receptor beta chains were sequenced from one sample in a study of T cells after yellow fever vaccination. TCRdb called the 5' RACE reads again in MiXCR, with one record for every CDR3 protein. The sample contains more than 300,000 distinct CDR3 sequences, 6.8% of which appear only once. Sequencing used PBMCs, obtained about 49 days after the first yellow fever vaccination. The receptor set was obtained from a young man who received the YFV17D yellow fever vaccine.

The sample holds a few counts of this clonotype. V usage is TRBV19 and J usage is TRBJ1-2; no definite D call. CDR1 LNHDA and CDR2 SQIVND come from the germline V gene (reference sequence). The V gene lost 0 bases and the J gene lost 4 bases, with 9 bases spanning the gap. The CDR3 runs 14 residues. The CDR3 DNA is TGTGCCAGTAGTATAGAAGACGCAAGCTATGGCTACACCTTC. Encoded protein: CASSIEDASYGYTF.

The rearrangement joins TRBV10-2 to TRBJ1-6; 7 bases map to TRBD1. The germline V gene has CDR1 WSHSY and CDR2 SAAADI. V dropped 5 bases and J dropped 2; count of bases not matched to a gene: 9. There are 17 residues in the CDR3. CDR3 protein: CASSSQGLRAYNSPLHF. DNA of the CDR3: TGCGCCAGCAGTTCACAGGGGCTACGGGCCTATAATTCACCCCTCCACTTT.

This clonotype was seen a handful of times. The chain employs TRBV10-3 and TRBJ1-6; D unclear. V lost 10 bases and J lost 5, with 12 bases in between. Germline V gene sequence: CDR1 ENHRY, CDR2 SYGVKD. The CDR3 sequence is 13 residues long. This CDR3 reads CATCGRNNSPLHF. In nucleotides, the CDR3 is TGTGCCACTTGTGGCCGGAATAATTCACCCCTCCACTTT.

The rearrangement joins TRBV6-5 to TRBJ2-2; perhaps TRBD2 as D (6 bases). V was pared by 1 base and J by 1 base, with 7 bases between. The CDR3 extends over 15 amino acids. Per germline, CDR1 MNHEY and CDR2 SVGAGI. The CDR3 loop reads CASSYWGVNTGELFF. The CDR3 region has the DNA TGTGCCAGCAGTTACTGGGGGGTGAACACCGGGGAGCTGTTTTTT.

This chain uses TRBV7-2 with TRBJ1-2; D may be TRBD1 (5 bases). V gave up 5 bases and J gave up 7 bases, with 17 bases separating them. The CDR3 runs 14 residues. The germline CDR1 and CDR2 sequences are SGHTA and FQGNSA. CDR3 nucleotides: TGTGCCAGCAGCCCATGGCGGGGGTTCGTTGGCTACACCTTC. Protein sequence: CASSPWRGFVGYTF.

CDR3 amino acids: CSARRDPSTDTQYF. The CDR3 DNA reads as TGCAGTGCCCGCCGGGACCCAAGCACAGATACGCAGTATTTT. The chain has TRBV20-1 and TRBJ2-3; D is tentatively TRBD1 or TRBD2 (5 bases each). V was cut by 6 bases and J by 0 bases, with 13 bases left in between. There are 14 residues in the CDR3. Germline V lookup: CDR1 DFQATT, CDR2 SNEGSKA (reference sequence).

This clonotype was counted at least ten times. The V gene is TRBV29-1, the J gene TRBJ2-5; D is ambiguous. The germline V and J ends were trimmed by 3 bases and 0 bases, with 2 bases remaining between them. The CDR3 spans 11 residues. From germline, CDR1 is SQVTM and CDR2 ANQGSEA. The CDR3 DNA reads as TGCAGCGTTGAGGACCAAGAGACCCAGTACTTC. It translates to CSVEDQETQYF. Using reference TRBV29-1 and TRBJ2-5 for the parts outside the CDR3, the full variable domain is SAVISQKPSRDICQRGTSLTIQCQVDSQVTMMFWYRQQPGQSLTLIATANQGSEATYESGFVIDKFPISRPNLTFSTLTVSNMSPEDSSIYLCSVEDQETQYFGPGTRLLVL.

This clonotype has only a few counts. CDR3 residues: CASSLLSGETQYF. The DNA for the CDR3 is TGCGCCAGCAGCCTCCTATCGGGGGAGACCCAGTACTTC. The chain employs TRBV4-1 and TRBJ2-5; weak D call: TRBD2 (5 bases). This CDR3 has 13 residues. V gave up 4 bases and J gave up 5 bases, with 11 bases separating them. Per germline, CDR1 MGHRA and CDR2 YSYEKL.

The J gene is TRBJ1-2, the V gene TRBV7-6; TRBD1 agrees at 8 bases. J was trimmed by 3 bases and V by 5 bases; bases with no gene match: 8. The CDR3 spans 15 residues. Germline V gene sequence: CDR1 SGHVS, CDR2 FNYEAQ. In nucleotides, the CDR3 is TGTGCCAGCAGCGACCTGGACAGGGATGACTATGGCTACACCTTC. Translation gives CASSDLDRDDYGYTF.

This clonotype was observed a handful of times. The V and J genes are TRBV28 and TRBJ1-2; 8 bases map to TRBD1. CDR1 and CDR2 from the germline V gene are MDHEN and SYDVKM. Losses at the gene ends were 2 bases for V and 7 bases for J; bases not matched to a gene: 6. The CDR3 is 14 residues long. The CDR3 reads CASSLGGQGAGYTF. In DNA form, the CDR3 reads TGTGCCAGCAGTTTAGGAGGACAGGGCGCTGGCTACACCTTC.

This clonotype showed up just a few times. The rearrangement uses TRBV29-1 and TRBJ2-7; no clear D. The CDR3 covers 13 residues. V lost 0 bases to trimming and J lost 2 bases, with 8 bases between them. Germline CDR1 is SQVTM and CDR2 is ANQGSEA. The CDR3 DNA reads TGCAGCGTTGAAGATCAAGGGCCCTACGAGCAGTACTTC. Translating gives CSVEDQGPYEQYF.

This chain links TRBV30 with TRBJ2-7, with a tentative D call TRBD1 (6 bases). Trimming took off 5 bases at V and 4 bases at J, with 12 bases between the two ends. Germline CDR1 GTSNPN, CDR2 SVGIG (reference sequence). This CDR3 region has 12 residues. The CDR3 sequence is CAWGRDTYEQYF. The CDR3 DNA reads TGTGCCTGGGGCCGGGACACTTACGAGCAGTACTTC.

In its sample, this clonotype was seen a few times. The chain recombines TRBV6-2 or TRBV6-3 with TRBJ2-7; 10 bases are a match to TRBD1. The CDR3 has 16 residues. Losses at the gene ends were 5 bases for V and 3 bases for J; bases not matched to a gene: 10. Germline V gene sequence: CDR1 MNHEY, CDR2 SVGEGT. Written as DNA, the CDR3 is TGTGCCAGCAGTATCAGCCTGGACAGGGGGGACTACGAGCAGTACGTC. It codes for CASSISLDRGDYEQYV.

This chain joins TRBV4-2 and TRBJ2-7; unclear D gene. Trimming stripped 1 base from V and 2 bases from J, with 6 bases between. Germline CDR1 reads LGHNA; CDR2 reads YNFKEQ. The CDR3 has 13 residues. The CDR3 is CASSQVDAYEQYF. CDR3 nucleotide sequence: TGTGCCAGCAGCCAAGTTGACGCCTACGAGCAGTACTTC.

This chain connects TRBV28 to TRBJ2-3; 10 bases agree with TRBD1. The CDR3 extends over 15 amino acids. Germline V gives CDR1 MDHEN, CDR2 SYDVKM. Trimming at V came to 4 bases and at J to 4 bases, leaving 5 bases not matched to a gene. The CDR3 protein is CASSSGQGKADTQYF. As DNA, the CDR3 is TGTGCCAGCAGTTCGGGACAGGGGAAAGCAGATACGCAGTATTTT.

The rearrangement joins TRBV12-3 or TRBV12-4 to TRBJ1-2; the D is unclear. Deletions cut 5 bases from V and 8 bases from J, with 12 bases between. The CDR3 runs 12 residues. The CDR3 spells CASSVRFVGYTF. In nucleotides, the CDR3 is TGTGCCAGCAGTGTCCGGTTCGTGGGCTACACCTTC.

This clonotype showed up many times. The rearrangement links TRBV12-3 or TRBV12-4 to TRBJ2-5; 11 nucleotides line up with TRBD2. CDR3 length equals 15 residues. The V and J ends lost 6 bases and 1 base, in that order; junction bases with no gene match: 4. CDR3 amino acids: CASRASGGLQETQYF. In nucleotides, the CDR3 is TGTGCCAGCAGAGCTAGCGGGGGGCTCCAAGAGACCCAGTACTTC.

This clonotype has only a few counts. The J gene is TRBJ2-1, the V gene TRBV9; 13 nucleotides align to TRBD2. This CDR3 contains 16 residues. V gave up 2 bases and J gave up 3 bases; unmatched junction bases: 2. Germline CDR1 reads SGDLS; CDR2 reads YYNGEE. This CDR3 is CASSVRLAGGYNEQFF. CDR3 bases: TGTGCCAGCAGCGTCCGACTAGCGGGGGGCTACAATGAGCAGTTCTTC. Together with reference TRBV9 and TRBJ2-1, the CDR3 gives the full variable domain: DSGVTQTPKHLITATGQRVTLRCSPRSGDLSVYWYQQSLDQGLQFLIQYYNGEERAKGNILERFSAQQFPDLHSELNLSSLELGDSALYFCASSVRLAGGYNEQFFGPGTRLTVL.

Only a few counts were recorded for this clonotype. The chain carries TRBV9 and TRBJ2-1; TRBD2 matches at 7 bases. The V segment lost 2 bases and the J segment 0 bases; nucleotides outside the gene matches: 5. This CDR3 contains 16 residues. The germline V gene has CDR1 SGDLS and CDR2 YYNGEE. CDR3 amino acids: CASSVGGGSSYNEQFF. The DNA for the CDR3 is TGTGCCAGCAGCGTGGGGGGGGGGAGCTCCTACAATGAGCAGTTCTTC.

This clonotype was found a few times. This chain links TRBV20-1 with TRBJ2-7; D unresolved. The CDR3 covers 13 residues. V was trimmed by 3 bases and J by 1 base, leaving 10 bases between them. Germline V gene sequence: CDR1 DFQATT, CDR2 SNEGSKA (reference sequence). CDR3 nucleotide sequence: TGCAGTGCTAGCTCAGGACCGTCCTACGAGCAGTACTTC. Encoded protein: CSASSGPSYEQYF.

The genes are TRBV7-2 and TRBJ1-2, with no clear D. Trimming removed 4 bases at V and 2 bases at J, with 14 bases between. The germline gives CDR1 SGHTA, CDR2 FQGNSA. The length of the CDR3 is 15 residues. The CDR3: CASSYYLTANYGYTF. For the CDR3, the DNA is TGTGCCAGCAGCTACTACCTGACTGCGAACTATGGCTACACCTTC.

The chain links TRBV5-1 to TRBJ1-3; D remains ambiguous. In germline, CDR1 is SGHRS, CDR2 YFSETQ. V shed 1 base and J shed 2 bases, with 13 bases lying between them. This CDR3 spans 16 amino acids. The CDR3 coding sequence is TGCGCCAGCAGCTTGAAGTCCGTCTCAGCTGGAAACACCATATATTTT. Protein: CASSLKSVSAGNTIYF.

This clonotype was seen only a few times. The J gene is TRBJ1-3, the V gene TRBV6-1, with 8 bases fitting TRBD1. This CDR3 is 13 amino acids long. V gave up 6 bases and J gave up 2 bases; unmatched junction bases: 0. Germline V gives CDR1 MNHNS, CDR2 SASEGT. In DNA form, the CDR3 reads TGTGCCAGCAGACAGGGGGCTGGAAACACCATATATTTT. It encodes CASRQGAGNTIYF.

In DNA form, the CDR3 reads TGTGCCAGTGGATCCAAGGGGGGGACTGAAGCTTTCTTT. It yields the protein CASGSKGGTEAFF. The gene calls are TRBV19 and TRBJ1-1; perhaps TRBD1 as D (6 bases). Trimming removed 8 bases at V and 5 bases at J, with 15 bases between. Germline CDR1 is LNHDA and CDR2 is SQIVND (reference sequence). This CDR3 comprises 13 residues.

This clonotype was recorded many times. The genes are TRBV29-1 and TRBJ1-2; D is unresolved. Germline CDR1 reads SQVTM; CDR2 reads ANQGSEA. This CDR3 is built from 14 residues. Trimming removed 3 bases from V and 0 bases from J, with 11 bases in between. CDR3 bases: TGCAGCGTTGATTTGGCTAGTACTAACTATGGCTACACCTTC. Amino acid sequence: CSVDLASTNYGYTF.

In DNA, the CDR3 is TGTGCCAACCGGGACAGCGACACAGATACGCAGTATTTT. Translating it yields CANRDSDTDTQYF. The J gene is TRBJ2-3, the V gene TRBV10-3; 7 nucleotides align to TRBD1. Germline trimming cut 10 bases from V and 2 bases from J; bases unmatched to any gene: 6. The germline CDR1 and CDR2 sequences are ENHRY and SYGVKD. CDR3 size: 13 residues.

This clonotype has a handful of counts. This rearrangement joins TRBV20-1 to TRBJ2-1; 10 positions match TRBD1. V was clipped by 3 bases and J by 8 bases; unmatched bases: 4. Per germline, CDR1 DFQATT and CDR2 SNEGSKA (reference sequence). CDR3 length equals 13 residues. The CDR3 coding sequence is TGCAGTGCTAGTGGACAGGGGGAGCATGAGCAGTTCTTC. Its translation: CSASGQGEHEQFF.

This clonotype was seen only a few times. The V gene is TRBV5-5, the J gene TRBJ2-2; D possibly corresponds to TRBD2 (6 bases). This CDR3 spans 17 amino acids. CDR1 SGHKS and CDR2 YYEKEE come from the germline V gene (reference sequence). V dropped 1 base and J dropped 8 bases, with 21 bases sitting between them. The CDR3 bases are TGTGCCAGCAGCTTGTTTGGCCGGGACTCCCTTACGGGGGAGCTGTTTTTT. Residues: CASSLFGRDSLTGELFF.

The V gene is TRBV12-3 or TRBV12-4, the J gene TRBJ1-2; D is possibly TRBD1 (6 bases). The CDR3 runs to 13 residues. The ends were cut back, 6 bases at V and 11 bases at J, with 19 bases in the middle. The CDR3 reads CASRRAGTNLYTF. CDR3 sequence (DNA): TGTGCCAGCAGACGAGCCGGGACAAACTTATACACCTTC.

A few counts support this clonotype. The rearrangement uses TRBV6-1 and TRBJ2-5; D is perhaps TRBD1 (6 bases). Trimming took 5 bases from V and 1 from J, leaving 14 bases between them. The germline V gene has CDR1 MNHNS and CDR2 SASEGT. This CDR3 spans 15 amino acids. The CDR3 loop reads CASSPSGTLQETQYF. The DNA of the CDR3 is TGTGCCAGCAGTCCTAGTGGGACACTCCAAGAGACCCAGTACTTC.